These 26 T cell receptor beta chains were all obtained from the same sample, sequenced in a study of immune evolution from preneoplasia to lung adenocarcinoma. Profiled with immunoSEQ multiplex PCR; TCRdb holds only in-frame clones, not every one. The sample records tens of thousands of clones, 65% to 75% being singletons. Sequencing was carried out using FFPE invasive lung adenocarcinoma tissue. The receptors originated from a person aged 55 to 75 with lung adenocarcinoma.

This CDR3 reads CASSLGGGLTDTQYF. CDR3 DNA: TGTGCCAGCAGTTTAGGAGGGGGTCTGACAGATACGCAGTATTTT. The genes are TRBV28 and TRBJ2-3; D might be TRBD1 or TRBD2, each matching 6 bases. Germline V gene sequence: CDR1 MDHEN, CDR2 SYDVKM. The CDR3 spans 15 residues. V was pared by 2 bases and J by 3 bases, with 12 bases between. The full variable domain, in which reference TRBV28 and TRBJ2-3 provide the parts outside the CDR3, is DVKVTQSSRYLVKRTGEKVFLECVQDMDHENMFWYRQDPGLGLRLIYFSYDVKMKEKGDIPEGYSVSREKKERFSLILESASTNQTSMYLCASSLGGGLTDTQYFGPGTRLTVL.

In its sample, this clone ranks as medium-sized. V gene TRBV30 combines with J gene TRBJ1-3, with no clear D. Germline values: CDR1 GTSNPN, CDR2 SVGIG (reference sequence). The CDR3 covers 15 residues. With 0 bases removed from V and 4 bases from J, the gap between germline ends came to 13 bases. CDR3 DNA sequence: TGTGCCTGGAGTGTACCTAGGAGGTCGGGAAACACCATATATTTT. Amino acids: CAWSVPRRSGNTIYF.

The chain links TRBV28 to TRBJ2-7, with 10 bases identical to TRBD2. CDR1 and CDR2 from the germline V gene are MDHEN and SYDVKM. V lost 4 bases to trimming and J lost 8 bases; unmatched junction nucleotides: 8. The CDR3 contains 14 residues. The CDR3 DNA sequence: TGTGCCAGCAGTTGGACTAGCGGCCTACGACAGCAGTACTTC. Amino acids: CASSWTSGLRQQYF.

The chain employs TRBV5-1 and TRBJ1-3; weak D call: TRBD1 (6 bases). V lost 2 bases to trimming and J lost 0 bases, with 12 bases between them. The CDR3 is 16 residues long. CDR1 and CDR2 from the germline V gene are SGHRS and YFSETQ. The CDR3 reads CASSLGQFSSGNTIYF. The CDR3, as DNA: TGCGCCAGCAGCTTAGGACAGTTTTCCTCTGGAAACACCATATATTTT.

This chain uses TRBV7-9 with TRBJ2-3; 10 bases fit TRBD2. This CDR3 spans 17 amino acids. The germline V gene encodes CDR1 SEHNR and CDR2 FQNEAQ (reference sequence). Trimming at V came to 1 base and at J to 3 bases, leaving 7 bases not matched to a gene. In DNA, the CDR3 is TGTGCCAGCAGCTTAGGGGCTAGCGGGAGTCGGACAGATACGCAGTATTTT. Residues: CASSLGASGSRTDTQYF.

This clone was recorded at least ten times. CDR3 sequence: CASSIGRANTEAFF. Written as DNA, the CDR3 is TGTGCCAGTAGTATTGGCAGGGCGAACACTGAAGCTTTCTTT. V gene TRBV19 combines with J gene TRBJ1-1; maybe TRBD1 (5 bases). Trimming stripped 3 bases from V and 1 base from J, with 9 bases between. The germline V gene has CDR1 LNHDA and CDR2 SQIVND (reference sequence). This CDR3 has 14 amino acids.

The chain combines TRBV13 with TRBJ2-7, with D unresolved. CDR1 and CDR2 (germline): PRHDT, FYEKMQ (reference sequence). There are 11 residues in the CDR3. The germline V and J ends were trimmed by 3 bases and 2 bases, with 2 bases remaining between them. The CDR3 protein is CASSFAYEQYF. CDR3 coding DNA: TGTGCCAGCAGCTTTGCCTACGAGCAGTACTTC.

V gene TRBV19 combines with J gene TRBJ1-4, with D unresolved. This CDR3 has 14 amino acids. Looked up from germline, CDR1 is LNHDA and CDR2 is SQIVND (reference sequence). Deletions cut 7 bases from V and 2 bases from J, with 11 bases between. CDR3 nucleotides: TGTGCCAGTAAGGAAACAGTTACTAATGAAAAACTGTTTTTT. Protein product: CASKETVTNEKLFF.

Points on this clone: Other DNA sequences in the same sample also yield this CDR3. V and J are TRBV5-4 and TRBJ2-5, with 16 nucleotides matching TRBD2. The CDR3 loop spans 16 amino acids. V was pared by 4 bases and J by 5 bases, with 5 bases of the junction left unmatched. Germline CDR1 is SGHNT and CDR2 is YYREEE (reference sequence). In nucleotides, the CDR3 is TGTGCCAGCAGCCCGGGACTAGCGGGAGGGTATGAGACCCAGTACTTC. This encodes CASSPGLAGGYETQYF.

The table lists this clone with a count of one. The J gene is TRBJ2-3, the V gene TRBV28; the match to TRBD1 covers 8 bases. The CDR3 length is 16 residues. The trim removed 7 bases at V and 5 bases at J, leaving 14 bases unmatched. The germline V gene encodes CDR1 MDHEN and CDR2 SYDVKM. CDR3 sequence (DNA): TGTGCCAGCATCGGGACAGGAGCTCACCCACTAGATACGCAGTATTTT. This sequence encodes CASIGTGAHPLDTQYF.

This chain uses TRBV9 with TRBJ1-3, with no clear D. This CDR3 contains 12 residues. Trimming cost V 6 bases and J 3 bases, with 7 bases left between them. CDR1 and CDR2 (germline): SGDLS, YYNGEE. CDR3 nucleotides: TGTGCCAGCACCAGGCTTGGAAACACCATATATTTT. Protein sequence: CASTRLGNTIYF.

The V and J genes are TRBV10-2 and TRBJ2-7; D ambiguous. Per the germline V gene, CDR1 is WSHSY and CDR2 is SAAADI. CDR3 length equals 13 residues. V was pared by 6 bases and J by 2 bases, with 11 bases between. CDR3 residues: CASSSGRTYEQYF. CDR3 sequence (DNA): TGCGCCAGCAGCTCCGGGCGTACCTACGAGCAGTACTTC.

This chain joins TRBV5-1 and TRBJ1-1; 11 nucleotides match TRBD1. The CDR3 totals 14 residues. V gave up 4 bases and J gave up 5 bases; unmatched junction bases: 4. Germline V CDR1 and CDR2: SGHRS, YFSETQ. Here the CDR3 reads CASSEGQGGTEAFF. The CDR3 bases are TGCGCCAGCAGCGAGGGACAGGGGGGAACTGAAGCTTTCTTT.

The chain couples TRBV11-2 to TRBJ2-7; D might be TRBD2 (5 bases). The CDR3 is 15 residues long. Trimming removed 1 base from V and 4 bases from J, with 14 bases in between. Germline lookup yields CDR1 SGHAT and CDR2 FQNNGV. CDR3 amino acids: CASSLGGMGSYEQYF. The CDR3 coding sequence is TGTGCCAGCAGCTTAGGCGGCATGGGGAGTTACGAGCAGTACTTC.

Regarding this clone: A junction boundary mismatches the germline segment, possibly from a read error. The chain combines TRBV2 with TRBJ2-3, with unresolved D. Germline CDR1 SNHLY, CDR2 FYNNEI. The CDR3 is 12 amino acids. The CDR3 sequence is CVSVISTDTQYF. The CDR3 nucleotides read TGTGTCAGCGTGATCAGCACAGATACGCAGTATTTT.

V usage is TRBV5-1 and J usage is TRBJ1-1; 9 bases agree with TRBD1. The junction had 2 bases not matched to a gene; V was cut back by 3 bases and J by 5 bases. CDR1 and CDR2 (germline): SGHRS, YFSETQ. The CDR3 covers 13 residues. The CDR3 protein is CASSYRGQTEAFF. The CDR3 nucleotides read TGCGCCAGCAGCTACAGGGGGCAAACTGAAGCTTTCTTT. Full variable domain (rest looked up from reference TRBV5-1 and TRBJ1-1): KAGVTQTPRYLIKTRGQQVTLSCSPISGHRSVSWYQQTPGQGLQFLFEYFSETQRNKGNFPGRFSGRQFSNSRSEMNVSTLELGDSALYLCASSYRGQTEAFFGQGTRLTVV.

This clone was seen a few times. CDR3 in amino acids: CASSSRAGLGEQFF. DNA for the CDR3: TGTGCCAGCAGCTCCCGCGCCGGTCTGGGTGAGCAGTTCTTC. J is TRBJ2-1 and V is TRBV9; D not resolved. V gave up 4 bases and J gave up 9 bases, with 17 bases separating them. The CDR3 covers 14 residues. Germline CDR1 SGDLS, CDR2 YYNGEE.

This chain connects TRBV29-1 to TRBJ2-5; D unclear. Germline CDR1 reads SQVTM; CDR2 reads ANQGSEA. Trimming stripped 4 bases from V and 2 bases from J, with 11 bases between. The CDR3 covers 13 residues. CDR3 protein: CSVGASKQETQYF. CDR3 sequence (DNA): TGCAGCGTTGGTGCCTCAAAACAAGAGACCCAGTACTTC.

The V call is TRBV4-1, the J call TRBJ2-2; 16 nucleotides agree with TRBD2. V was pared by 1 base and J by 6 bases, with 17 bases of the junction left unmatched. Per the germline V gene, CDR1 is MGHRA and CDR2 is YSYEKL. The CDR3 has 22 amino acids. CDR3 loop: CASSQGVGNSGLAGGFAGELFF. CDR3 sequence (DNA): TGCGCCAGCAGCCAAGGGGTGGGGAACTCGGGACTAGCGGGAGGGTTTGCCGGGGAGCTGTTTTTT.

J is TRBJ1-5 and V is TRBV28; D remains unclear. Germline V lookup: CDR1 MDHEN, CDR2 SYDVKM. Trimming shortened V by 3 bases and J by 3 bases, and 15 bases separated the two germline ends. The CDR3 has 16 amino acids. DNA of the CDR3: TGTGCCAGCAGTTTCCTGTCGGAGGCTGACAATCAGCCCCAGCATTTT. This sequence encodes CASSFLSEADNQPQHF.

The chain's CDR3 is CASRLVAEGQGAGDTQYF. In nucleotides, the CDR3 is TGCGCCAGCCGCCTAGTCGCCGAAGGACAGGGGGCTGGAGATACGCAGTATTTT. The chain is built from TRBV5-1 and TRBJ2-3, with 11 positions matching TRBD1. The CDR3 length is 18 residues. Per the germline V gene, CDR1 is SGHRS and CDR2 is YFSETQ. The J segment lost 5 bases and the V segment lost 7 bases, leaving 18 bases of the junction unmatched.

This chain uses TRBV18 with TRBJ2-2; either TRBD1 or TRBD2 may supply D (5 bases each). The CDR3 spans 15 residues. Between the trimmed V and J ends, which lost 1 base and 9 bases, there was a span of 15 bases. The germline V gene has CDR1 KGHSH and CDR2 LQKENI. CDR3 amino acids: CASSPQSQRGRELFF. The CDR3 bases are TGTGCCAGCTCACCACAAAGTCAACGGGGCCGGGAGCTGTTTTTT.

The chain has TRBV11-3 and TRBJ2-2; weak D call: TRBD1 (6 bases). V was trimmed by 1 base and J by 2 bases, leaving 11 bases between them. The CDR3 loop spans 16 amino acids. CDR1 is SGHNT, CDR2 YENEEA, per germline. The CDR3 coding sequence is TGTGCCAGCAGCTTAGCGCAACAGGGTAACACCGGGGAGCTGTTTTTT. It is translated as CASSLAQQGNTGELFF. Full variable domain (rest looked up from reference TRBV11-3 and TRBJ2-2): EAGVVQSPRYKIIEKKQPVAFWCNPISGHNTLYWYLQNLGQGPELLIRYENEEAVDDSQLPKDRFSAERLKGVDSTLKIQPAELGDSAVYLCASSLAQQGNTGELFFGEGSRLTVL.

This clone occurred a few times. The rearrangement joins TRBV2 to TRBJ2-3, with 9 bases lining up with TRBD1. V lost 4 bases to trimming and J lost 5 bases; unmatched junction nucleotides: 7. The CDR3 totals 15 residues. Germline assignment: CDR1 SNHLY and CDR2 FYNNEI. The CDR3 region has the DNA TGTGCCAGCAGTGCCCGGGGACAGGGAGGAGATACGCAGTATTTT. Protein sequence: CASSARGQGGDTQYF. Full variable domain (remainder filled in from reference TRBV2 and TRBJ2-3): EPEVTQTPSHQVTQMGQEVILRCVPISNHLYFYWYRQILGQKVEFLVSFYNNEISEKSEIFDDQFSVERPDGSNFTLKIRSTKLEDSAMYFCASSARGQGGDTQYFGPGTRLTVL.

This clone was seen once. The J gene is TRBJ2-4, the V gene TRBV29-1; 8 nucleotides match TRBD2. The V segment lost 6 bases and the J segment 1 base; nucleotides outside the gene matches: 5. This CDR3 comprises 14 residues. Per the germline V gene, CDR1 is SQVTM and CDR2 is ANQGSEA. CDR3 nucleotides: TGCAGCGTGAGCGGGAGTGGGGCCAAAAACATTCAGTACTTC. It translates to CSVSGSGAKNIQYF. The full variable domain, its missing parts supplied by reference TRBV29-1 and TRBJ2-4, is SAVISQKPSRDICQRGTSLTIQCQVDSQVTMMFWYRQQPGQSLTLIATANQGSEATYESGFVIDKFPISRPNLTFSTLTVSNMSPEDSSIYLCSVSGSGAKNIQYFGAGTRLSVL.

The chain uses TRBV5-6 and TRBJ2-7, with 7 positions matching TRBD1. This CDR3 is 15 amino acids long. Germline trimming cut 0 bases from V and 3 bases from J; bases unmatched to any gene: 6. Looked up from germline, CDR1 is SGHDT and CDR2 is YYEEEE. CDR3 nucleotide sequence: TGTGCCAGCAGCTTGGCTCGTGCAGGGGGCTACGAGCAGTACTTC. This gives the protein CASSLARAGGYEQYF.